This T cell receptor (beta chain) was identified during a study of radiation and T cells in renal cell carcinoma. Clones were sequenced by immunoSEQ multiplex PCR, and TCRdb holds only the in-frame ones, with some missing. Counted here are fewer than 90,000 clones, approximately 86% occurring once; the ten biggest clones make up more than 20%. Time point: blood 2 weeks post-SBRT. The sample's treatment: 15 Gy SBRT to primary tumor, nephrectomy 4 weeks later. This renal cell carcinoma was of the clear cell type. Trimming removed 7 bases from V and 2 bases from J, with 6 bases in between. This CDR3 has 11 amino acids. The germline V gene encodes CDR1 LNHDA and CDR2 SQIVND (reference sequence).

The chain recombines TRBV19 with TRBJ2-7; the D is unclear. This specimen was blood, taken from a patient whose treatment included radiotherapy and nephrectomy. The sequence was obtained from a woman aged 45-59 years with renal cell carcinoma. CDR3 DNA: TGTGCCAGTACAGCTACCTACGAGCAGTACTTC. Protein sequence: CASTATYEQYF.